The rows below give T cell receptor beta chains drawn from one sample of a study of shared clonotypes between healthy human individuals. Clones were read by immunoSEQ multiplex PCR, and TCRdb kept only the in-frame ones, dropping some. The repertoire includes some 900,000 clones, approximately 80% of them detected once, and about 1.5% sits in the top ten. The sample comprised memory CD4+ T cells sorted from blood. Receptors were obtained from a man in his late teens or twenties in good health. The CDR3 runs from the conserved cysteine through the conserved F or W. D genes are given only for firm matches. For some rows the clone size is stated as once, few or many, or as a class when expanded; others skip it.

TRBV6-1	TRBJ1-1	TRBD1	NA	CANRQSQGATFF	TGTGCCAACCGCCAGTCCCAGGGGGCGACTTTCTTT
TRBV2	TRBJ2-5	NA	NA	CASISALRGETQYF	TGTGCCAGCATTTCGGCCCTTAGGGGAGAGACCCAGTACTTC
TRBV7-3	TRBJ2-7	NA	NA	CASSPTPGYEQYF	TGTGCCAGCAGCCCAACGCCTGGCTACGAGCAGTACTTC
TRBV18	TRBJ1-4	NA	NA	CASSPSGRSNEKLFF	TGTGCCAGCTCACCTTCGGGACGGTCGAATGAAAAACTGTTTTTT
TRBV30	TRBJ1-1	NA	NA	CAWTAPLRPEAFF	TGTGCCTGGACCGCTCCCCTCCGGCCTGAAGCTTTCTTT
TRBV30	TRBJ1-5	NA	few	CAWSEGGSSNQPQHF	TGTGCCTGGAGTGAGGGAGGATCTAGCAATCAGCCCCAGCATTTT
TRBV5-4	TRBJ2-1	TRBD1	NA	CASSFTPTGVYNEQFF	TGTGCCAGCAGCTTCACACCAACAGGGGTCTACAATGAGCAGTTCTTC
TRBV2	TRBJ2-5	TRBD1	NA	CASRLTGGSLQETQYF	TGTGCCAGCAGACTAACAGGGGGATCCCTCCAAGAGACCCAGTACTTC
TRBV30	TRBJ2-7	NA	NA	CAWSALLAGPSHEQYF	TGTGCCTGGAGTGCCCTCCTTGCGGGACCCTCCCACGAGCAGTACTTC
TRBV18	TRBJ2-7	TRBD1	NA	CASSPRGGPYEQYF	TGTGCCAGCTCACCACGAGGGGGCCCCTACGAGCAGTACTTC
TRBV7-2	TRBJ1-1	NA	NA	CASSKDRGNTEAFF	TGTGCCAGCAGCAAGGACCGGGGGAACACTGAAGCTTTCTTT
TRBV5-4	TRBJ2-5	NA	many	CASSLFSPGQTQYF	TGTGCCAGCAGCTTGTTCAGTCCGGGGCAGACCCAGTACTTC
TRBV5-1	TRBJ2-1	NA	few	CASSTGPNNEQFF	TGCGCCAGCAGCACGGGACCTAACAATGAGCAGTTCTTC
TRBV19	TRBJ1-2	TRBD1	once	CASSKRTGGGYGYTF	TGTGCCAGTAGTAAAAGGACAGGGGGCGGCTATGGCTACACCTTC
TRBV5-1	TRBJ2-7	NA	many	CASSLALPSSGVEQYF	TGCGCCAGCAGCTTGGCCCTTCCCTCTTCTGGAGTCGAGCAGTACTTC
TRBV6-5	TRBJ1-6	NA	NA	CASSFSREIASPLHF	TGTGCCAGCAGTTTCTCCAGGGAAATCGCTTCACCCCTCCACTTT
TRBV5-6	TRBJ2-5	NA	once	CASSSSGEQYF	TGTGCCAGCAGCTCTTCGGGGGAGCAGTACTTC
TRBV7-2	TRBJ1-5	NA	NA	CASSLDLRKPQHF	TGTGCCAGCAGCTTAGATTTAAGGAAGCCCCAGCATTTT
TRBV10-3	TRBJ2-1	NA	NA	CAISNTSSYNEQFF	TGTGCCATCAGCAACACGAGCTCCTACAATGAGCAGTTCTTC
TRBV5-1	TRBJ2-2	TRBD2	NA	CASSMGLAGSNTGELFF	TGCGCCAGCAGCATGGGACTAGCGGGGTCGAACACCGGGGAGCTGTTTTTT
TRBV15	TRBJ2-4	NA	few	CATSRAIPNIQYF	TGTGCCACCAGCAGAGCGATACCAAACATTCAGTACTTC
TRBV4-3	TRBJ1-4	NA	NA	CASSQALGQSNEKLFF	TGCGCCAGCAGCCAAGCTTTAGGACAGTCTAATGAAAAACTGTTTTTT
TRBV6-5	TRBJ1-6	NA	NA	CASGIGTLDSPLHF	TGTGCCAGCGGGATCGGGACGTTGGATTCACCCCTCCACTTT
TRBV30	TRBJ1-5	NA	NA	CAWRGGRTPNQPQHF	TGTGCCTGGAGGGGGGGGAGGACCCCCAATCAGCCCCAGCATTTT
TRBV5-1	TRBJ2-7	NA	many	CASSWGAGAYEQYF	TGCGCCAGCAGCTGGGGGGCGGGCGCCTACGAGCAGTACTTC
TRBV30	TRBJ1-1	NA	NA	CAWCPGRTNTEAFF	TGTGCCTGGTGCCCCGGCAGAACCAACACTGAAGCTTTCTTT
TRBV30	TRBJ1-5	NA	NA	CAWTEELDQPQHF	TGTGCCTGGACCGAGGAGCTCGATCAGCCCCAGCATTTT
TRBV6-5	TRBJ2-3	NA	NA	CASRAQGTDTQYF	TGTGCCAGCAGGGCGCAGGGGACAGATACGCAGTATTTT
TRBV6-5	TRBJ1-1	NA	NA	CASRQNRDTEAFF	TGTGCCAGCAGGCAGAACAGGGACACTGAAGCTTTCTTT
TRBV15	TRBJ2-2	NA	NA	CATSRGGTQNTGELFF	TGTGCCACCAGCAGAGGAGGGACACAGAACACCGGGGAGCTGTTTTTT
TRBV6-1	TRBJ1-4	NA	NA	CASSVASLTNEKLFF	TGTGCCAGCAGTGTAGCTTCACTTACTAATGAAAAACTGTTTTTT
TRBV30	TRBJ2-7	NA	few	CAWSASNTGFRYF	TGTGCCTGGAGTGCTTCCAACACAGGTTTTAGGTACTTC
TRBV4-3	TRBJ2-3	NA	NA	CASSQEGAATDTQYF	TGCGCCAGCAGCCAAGAAGGAGCGGCCACAGATACGCAGTATTTT
TRBV6-5	TRBJ1-1	NA	NA	CASREGDERKAFF	TGTGCCAGCAGGGAGGGGGACGAGAGGAAAGCTTTCTTT
TRBV9	TRBJ1-3	NA	NA	CASSSGTLGGNTIYF	TGTGCCAGCAGTTCAGGGACATTAGGTGGAAACACCATATATTTT
TRBV5-1	TRBJ1-1	NA	NA	CASSYTTGNTEAFF	TGCGCCAGCAGCTATACGACAGGGAACACTGAAGCTTTCTTT
TRBV30	TRBJ1-2	NA	few	CAWSVTGTFYGYTF	TGTGCCTGGAGTGTTACAGGGACTTTCTATGGCTACACCTTC
TRBV7-3	TRBJ2-3	TRBD2	NA	CASSRSGGATDTQYF	TGTGCCAGCAGCCGTAGCGGGGGGGCTACCGATACGCAGTATTTT
TRBV5-1	TRBJ2-3	TRBD1	NA	CASSLGTGGSPDTQYF	TGCGCCAGCAGCTTAGGGACAGGGGGCTCTCCAGATACGCAGTATTTT
TRBV7-9	TRBJ1-5	TRBD1	NA	CASSFSQGDTNQPQHF	TGTGCCAGCAGCTTTTCGCAGGGGGATACCAATCAGCCCCAGCATTTT
TRBV18	TRBJ2-6	NA	NA	CASSPVQVNSGANVLTF	TGTGCCAGCTCACCAGTCCAGGTAAACTCTGGGGCCAACGTCCTGACTTTC
TRBV9	TRBJ2-2	NA	NA	CASSLLMNTGELFF	TGTGCCAGCAGCCTTCTTATGAACACCGGGGAGCTGTTTTTT
TRBV27	TRBJ2-1	TRBD1	NA	CASSPSDRGDNEQFF	TGTGCCAGCAGTCCCTCGGACAGGGGAGACAATGAGCAGTTCTTC
TRBV6-5	TRBJ1-4	NA	NA	CASRSQGLSNEKLFF	TGTGCCAGTAGGAGTCAGGGTTTATCTAATGAAAAACTGTTTTTT
TRBV27	TRBJ1-5	TRBD1	NA	CASSLAGQGGVHF	TGTGCCAGCAGTTTGGCGGGACAGGGAGGTGTACATTTT
TRBV6-1	TRBJ2-7	TRBD2	NA	CASSGTLAGLYEQYF	TGTGCCAGCAGTGGTACACTAGCGGGATTGTACGAGCAGTACTTC
TRBV6-5	TRBJ1-5	NA	few	CASTDPGGGAQHF	TGTGCCAGCACCGACCCTGGGGGGGGAGCCCAGCATTTT
TRBV14	TRBJ2-5	NA	NA	CASSQDRTVGETQYF	TGTGCCAGCAGCCAAGATAGGACTGTCGGAGAGACCCAGTACTTC
TRBV5-4	TRBJ2-5	NA	NA	CASSARTKRQETQYF	TGTGCCAGCAGCGCCAGGACAAAGCGACAAGAGACCCAGTACTTC
TRBV5-1	TRBJ2-2	NA	NA	CASSLDGAANTGELFF	TGCGCCAGCAGCTTGGATGGGGCCGCGAACACCGGGGAGCTGTTTTTT